This T cell receptor (beta chain) was recorded in a study of blood T cells in healthy people across ages. A J-beta primer mix and a sample-barcoded 5' primer were used in a second PCR of roughly 6 to 11 cycles. Each CDR3 protein gets one entry after TCRdb re-called the 5' RACE reads with MiXCR. The sample consists of approximately 800,000 distinct CDR3 sequences, roughly three fifths of them appearing once. This CDR3 has 15 amino acids. Germline V gene data show CDR1 as MNHNY and CDR2 as SVGAGI (reference sequence). Unmatched junction bases numbered 4, after V lost 2 bases and J lost 2 bases. V is TRBV6-6 and J is TRBJ2-5; 8 nucleotides match TRBD2. The sequenced material came from blood. The clonotype originates from a man aged 35-49 years in good health. The CDR3 loop reads CASSYPSSGQETQYF. The CDR3 nucleotides are TGTGCCAGCAGTTACCCCTCTAGCGGGCAAGAGACCCAGTACTTC.